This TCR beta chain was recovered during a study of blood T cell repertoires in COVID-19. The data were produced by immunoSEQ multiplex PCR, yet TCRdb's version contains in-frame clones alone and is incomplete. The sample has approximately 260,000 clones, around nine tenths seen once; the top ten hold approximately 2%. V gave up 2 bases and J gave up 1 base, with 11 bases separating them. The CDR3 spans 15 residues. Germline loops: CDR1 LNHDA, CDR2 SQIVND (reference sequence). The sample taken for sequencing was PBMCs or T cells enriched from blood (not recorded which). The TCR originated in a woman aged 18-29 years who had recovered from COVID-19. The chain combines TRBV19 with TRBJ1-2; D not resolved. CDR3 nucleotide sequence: TGTGCCAGTAGTATAACCGGACTGAATAACTATGGCTACACCTTC. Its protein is CASSITGLNNYGYTF.